This T cell receptor (beta chain) was recorded in a study of beta chain features in type 1 diabetes (dated by TCRdb to 2017 to 2018). About the full investigation: Patients and healthy donors did not differ in mean age, gender distribution, total cell number or subset yield. Across all samples, 107,917,701 sorted cells were examined, and cell number per subset correlated strongly with RNA yield. Whereas all 30 or so donors provided naive and central memory subsets, regulatory and stem cell-like memory subsets were isolated from just 8 patients and about 8 healthy donors. In the study, TCRB repertoires of sorted circulating CD4+ T cell subsets from recently diagnosed type 1 diabetes patients were compared with those of matched healthy donors. Summary of the overall study and its limitations: PCR may preferentially amplify shorter templates, but because patient and control samples were amplified and corrected together, any resulting skew would affect both groups equally. Sequencing cDNA rather than genomic DNA could over-represent highly expressing activated cells, although activation and CD3 levels did not differ between groups. Because small numbers of individuals were included in the HLA sub-analyses, any influence of HLA type on TCRB rearrangement was left unresolved. A moderate but significant shortening of TCRB CDR3 length was observed in type 1 diabetes patients in all four CD4+ subsets. The naive, central memory and regulatory TCRB repertoires appeared to resemble one another more closely among patients than among healthy donors. At VDJ recombination sites, type 1 diabetes patients had fewer insertions and more deleted nucleotides, which implies abnormalities in thymic rearrangement.

Each donor gave one peripheral blood draw, about 110 mL on average, collected into heparinised tubes. Using a panel that included CD45RO, CCR7, CD25, CD127, CD95 and CD27, naive, central memory, regulatory and stem cell-like memory CD4+ T cells were sorted on a BD FACSAria II. All sorted populations exceeded 95% purity. PBMCs were separated immediately by Lymphoprep density gradient centrifugation and were stained directly, without being cultured. So that batch effects would be minimized, each experiment stained and sorted samples in pairs, pairing one healthy donor with one patient. The entire amount of isolated RNA was reverse transcribed using the High Capacity cDNA Reverse Transcription Kit, so the sequenced TCRB transcripts were expressed ones. Deep immunoSEQ sequencing was performed on naive, central memory and regulatory T cell samples, with an average of about 3.57 million total reads per sample. Sorted cells were lysed in RLT buffer, and RNA was extracted using DNase-treated RNeasy Micro or Mini kits according to cell number. Each cell subset was processed on its own to prevent cross-contamination, while patient and healthy donor samples were processed together. The immunoSEQ multiplex PCR was used to amplify TCRB sequences from cDNA, yielding 87-bp fragments that span the CDR3 region. Amplicons were sequenced on the Illumina HiSeq platform. Per the source publication's procedure: Synthetic template baselines were used to correct PCR bias computationally, reads within Hamming distance 2 were collapsed together, and singletons that could not be merged were discarded. By aligning reads against IMGT, V, D and J genes, CDR3 length, and insertions or deletions at six rearrangement sites were assigned. Clonotype counts were normalized to sorted cell number within each subset before computing true diversity and Gini coefficients with the tcR R package. The overlap coefficient, calculated on TCRB nucleotide sequences, was used to measure repertoire sharing. Out-of-frame TCRB sequences from naive cells were analyzed as a proxy for the pre-selection repertoire. The table comes from immuneACCESS by way of TCRdb, which keeps in-frame sequences with V and J called. Part of the clones is missing from these tables; in studies checked, under half for an unresolved V gene and the rest for unknown reasons. V, J and clone size are taken as reported in that table, and D and trimming were inferred from the DNA itself. The sample contains about 360,000 clones, roughly 12% of them found a single time. The ten top clones hold 0.017% of the sample.

Trimming takes 1 base from V and 3 bases from J, and the germline ends sit 15 bases apart. Sequences KGHSH (CDR1) and LQKENI (CDR2) are obtained from the germline V gene. From cysteine to phenylalanine, the CDR3 is 16 amino acids long. The CDR3 DNA has 48 bases and is translated from base 1. This clone appeared a few times. Its antigen has not been determined. One base away there is no much larger clone; base qualities are not given. This sequence uses TRBV18 and TRBJ1-2, with the D gene too uncertain to name. The sample taken for sequencing was naive CD4+ T cells from blood. The cell subset or site label, read with the paper, signifies: true naive CD4+ T cells. This receptor was obtained from a man younger than 30 in good health. The CDR3: CASSPRSGRQHYGYTF. At the DNA level, the sequence is TGTGCCAGCTCACCACGATCGGGGAGACAACACTATGGCTACACCTTC.